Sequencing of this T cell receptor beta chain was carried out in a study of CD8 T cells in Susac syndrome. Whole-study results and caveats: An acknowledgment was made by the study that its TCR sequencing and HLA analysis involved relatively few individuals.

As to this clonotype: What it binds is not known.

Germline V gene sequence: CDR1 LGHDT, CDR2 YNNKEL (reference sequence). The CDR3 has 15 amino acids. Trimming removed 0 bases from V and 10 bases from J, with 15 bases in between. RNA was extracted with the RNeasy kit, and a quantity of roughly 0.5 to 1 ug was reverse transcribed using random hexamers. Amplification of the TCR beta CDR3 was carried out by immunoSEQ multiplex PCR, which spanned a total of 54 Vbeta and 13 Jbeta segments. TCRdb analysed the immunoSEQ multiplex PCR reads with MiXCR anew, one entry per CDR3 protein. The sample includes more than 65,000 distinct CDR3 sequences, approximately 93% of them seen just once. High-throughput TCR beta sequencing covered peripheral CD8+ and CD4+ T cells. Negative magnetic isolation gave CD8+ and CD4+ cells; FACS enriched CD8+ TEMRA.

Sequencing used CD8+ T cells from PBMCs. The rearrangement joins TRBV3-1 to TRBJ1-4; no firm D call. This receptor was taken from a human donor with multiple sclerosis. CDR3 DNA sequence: TGTGCCAGCAGCCAAGATTTCTCTATTGGCGTAAAACTGTTTTTT. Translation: CASSQDFSIGVKLFF.